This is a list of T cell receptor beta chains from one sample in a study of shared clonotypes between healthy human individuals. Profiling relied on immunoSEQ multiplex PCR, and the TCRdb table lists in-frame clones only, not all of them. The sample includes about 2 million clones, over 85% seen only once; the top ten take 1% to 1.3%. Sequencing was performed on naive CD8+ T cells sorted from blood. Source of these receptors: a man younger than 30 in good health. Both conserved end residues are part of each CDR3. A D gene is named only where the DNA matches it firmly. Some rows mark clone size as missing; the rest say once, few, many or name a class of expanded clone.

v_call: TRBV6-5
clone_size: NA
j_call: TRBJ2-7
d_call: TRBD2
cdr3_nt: TGTGCCAGCAGTTTACTAGCGGAAATGCCCTACGAGCAGTACTTC
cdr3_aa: CASSLLAEMPYEQYF

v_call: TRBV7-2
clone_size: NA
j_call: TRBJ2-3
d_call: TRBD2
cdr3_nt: TGTGCCAGCAGCTTAGGGGCTAGCGGGAATGAAAATACGCAGTATTTT
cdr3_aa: CASSLGASGNENTQYF

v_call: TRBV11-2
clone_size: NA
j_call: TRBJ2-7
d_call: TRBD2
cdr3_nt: TGTGCCAGCAGCCTGCCCGGGGGAGGGAGCTCCTACGAGCAGTACTTC
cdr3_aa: CASSLPGGGSSYEQYF

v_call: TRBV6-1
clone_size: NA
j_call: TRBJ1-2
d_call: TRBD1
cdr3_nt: TGTGCCAGCGAGGGGACAGGGGACGGCTACACCTTC
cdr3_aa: CASEGTGDGYTF

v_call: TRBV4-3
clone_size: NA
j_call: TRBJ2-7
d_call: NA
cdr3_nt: TGCGCCAGCAGCCAAGACCTCGGGAACTACGAGCAGTACTTC
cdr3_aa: CASSQDLGNYEQYF

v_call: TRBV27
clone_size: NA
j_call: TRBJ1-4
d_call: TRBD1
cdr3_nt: TGTGCCAGCAGTACGACCGCGAGGGACAGGGAGAATGAAAAACTGTTTTTT
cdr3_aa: CASSTTARDRENEKLFF

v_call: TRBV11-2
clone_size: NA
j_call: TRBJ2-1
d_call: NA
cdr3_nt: TGTGCCAGCAGCTTAGGCAATGGTGAGCAGTTCTTC
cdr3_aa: CASSLGNGEQFF

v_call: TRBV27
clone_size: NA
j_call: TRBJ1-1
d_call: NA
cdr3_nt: TGTGCCAGCAGTTGGGACCGTTACACTGAAGCTTTCTTT
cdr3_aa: CASSWDRYTEAFF

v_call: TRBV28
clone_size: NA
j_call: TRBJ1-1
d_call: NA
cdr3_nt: TGTGCCAGCGTCGGGGGGGCGGCCACTGAAGCTTTCTTT
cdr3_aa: CASVGGAATEAFF

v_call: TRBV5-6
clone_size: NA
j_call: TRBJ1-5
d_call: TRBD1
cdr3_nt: TGTGCCAGTAGCTTCTGGGACAGGTCCCGGGTTCGGGACAATCAGCCCCAGCATTTT
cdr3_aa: CASSFWDRSRVRDNQPQHF

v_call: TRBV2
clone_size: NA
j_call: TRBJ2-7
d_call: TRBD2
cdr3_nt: TGTGCCAGCAGTGAGCCGGGACTAGTCTACGAGCAGTACTTC
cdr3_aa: CASSEPGLVYEQYF

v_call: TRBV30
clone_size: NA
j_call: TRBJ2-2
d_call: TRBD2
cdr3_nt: TGTGCCTGGGGACTAGCGGTTAACACCGGGGAGCTGTTTTTT
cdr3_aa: CAWGLAVNTGELFF

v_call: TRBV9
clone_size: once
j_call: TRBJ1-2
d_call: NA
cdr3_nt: TGTGCCAGCAGCGTAGATGGGCTTTCCTATGGCTACACCTTC
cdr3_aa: CASSVDGLSYGYTF

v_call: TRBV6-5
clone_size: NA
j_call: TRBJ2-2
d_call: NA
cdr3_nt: TGTGCCAGCACGATCGGGGGTGAGGCCGGGGAGCTGTTTTTT
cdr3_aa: CASTIGGEAGELFF

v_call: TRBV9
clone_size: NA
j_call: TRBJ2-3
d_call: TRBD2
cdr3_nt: TGTGCCAGCAGTCACCGGACTAGCGGGGGCAGTAGCACAGATACGCAGTATTTT
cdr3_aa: CASSHRTSGGSSTDTQYF

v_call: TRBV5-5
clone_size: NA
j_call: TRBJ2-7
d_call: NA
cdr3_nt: TGTGCCAGCAGCTTGGTGGACGGAGACTACGAGCAGTACTTC
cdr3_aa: CASSLVDGDYEQYF

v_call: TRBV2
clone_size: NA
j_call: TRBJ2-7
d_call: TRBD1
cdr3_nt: TGTGCCAGCAGTGAAGAGGGACAGGGTTACCACGAGCAGTACTTC
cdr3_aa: CASSEEGQGYHEQYF

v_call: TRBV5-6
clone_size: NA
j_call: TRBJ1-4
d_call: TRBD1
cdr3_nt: TGTGCCAGCAGCACGGGACAGGGTCATGAAAAACTGTTTTTT
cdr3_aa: CASSTGQGHEKLFF

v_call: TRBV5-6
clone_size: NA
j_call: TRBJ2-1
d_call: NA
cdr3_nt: TGTGCCAGCAGCTTGGGTCTAGGATACAATGAGCAGTTCTTC
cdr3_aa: CASSLGLGYNEQFF

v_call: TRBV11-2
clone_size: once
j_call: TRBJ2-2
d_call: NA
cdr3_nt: TGTGCCAGCAGCGGATGGACGGAAACCACCGGGGAGCTGTTTTTT
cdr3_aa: CASSGWTETTGELFF

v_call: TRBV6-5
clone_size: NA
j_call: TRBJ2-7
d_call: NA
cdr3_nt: TGTGCCAGCAGCGGTCCTGGCGGCTACGAGCAGTACTTC
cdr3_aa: CASSGPGGYEQYF

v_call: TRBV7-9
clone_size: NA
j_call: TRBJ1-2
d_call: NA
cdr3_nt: TGTGCCAGCAGCTTAGGGGGGCCCGGCTATGGCTACACCTTC
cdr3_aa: CASSLGGPGYGYTF

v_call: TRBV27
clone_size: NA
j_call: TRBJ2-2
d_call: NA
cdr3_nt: TGTGCCAGCAGTACGACCGGGGTTAGAGGCACCGGGGAGCTGTTTTTT
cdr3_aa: CASSTTGVRGTGELFF

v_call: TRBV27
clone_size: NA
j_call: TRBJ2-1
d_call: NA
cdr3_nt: TGTGCCAGCAGAGGATGGGGGGTCAATGAGCAGTTCTTC
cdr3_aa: CASRGWGVNEQFF